This T cell receptor beta chain is from a study of blood T cells in healthy people across ages. Findings of the study overall: Long-lived donors carried more naive CD4+ cells and greater diversity than aged donors. The fall in TCR beta diversity per million T cells was roughly linear with age.

Extracted total RNA amounted to at least 6 micrograms for each sample. With respect to this clonotype: Its cognate antigen is unknown.

Through a sample-barcoded 5' primer and a J-beta primer mix, a second PCR was run for roughly 7 to 12 cycles. Each sample provided no less than 3 million CDR3-containing paired-end reads. TCRdb ran MiXCR on the 5' RACE reads and lists one entry per CDR3 protein. The sample comprises around 780,000 distinct CDR3 sequences, 56% of which are singletons, and 20% to 30% rests with the top ten. The CDR3 has 16 amino acids. Germline lookup yields CDR1 SGHVS and CDR2 FQNEAQ. V dropped 5 bases and J dropped 0; count of bases not matched to a gene: 9. V usage is TRBV7-8 and J usage is TRBJ2-7; 8 nucleotides line up with TRBD1. This sequence originates from a man aged 35-49 years in good health. Sequences were obtained from blood. This CDR3 reads CASSTTPGQVSYEQYF. The CDR3 nucleotides read TGTGCCAGCAGCACAACTCCGGGACAGGTCTCCTACGAGCAGTACTTC.